The rows below give T cell receptor beta chains drawn from one sample of a study of cytomegalovirus exposure and HLA in healthy donors. Clones were sequenced by immunoSEQ multiplex PCR, and TCRdb holds only the in-frame ones, with some missing. The sample comprises around 40,000 clones, roughly 87% of which are singletons, and around 8% rests with the top ten. What was sequenced was PBMCs. Receptors were obtained from a woman between 40 and 55 years old in good health and CMV-seropositive. Both conserved end residues are part of each CDR3. The D gene is left open where the match is weak. Not all rows give a size; the values are once, few, many and, for expanded clones, a class.

>TRBV25-1|NA|TRBJ1-3|once
CASSAGSLGGNTIYF
TGTGCCAGCAGTGCAGGATCTCTGGGTGGAAACACCATATATTTT
>TRBV9|NA|TRBJ2-1|NA
CASSNSLSSYNEQFF
TGTGCCAGCAGTAACAGCCTCAGCTCCTACAATGAGCAGTTCTTC
>TRBV7-3|NA|TRBJ2-1|NA
CASSLTADGYNEQFF
TGTGCCAGCAGCTTAACAGCTGACGGGTACAATGAGCAGTTCTTC
>TRBV12-5|NA|TRBJ1-1|NA
CASGLRTEAFF
TGTGCTAGTGGTTTACGGACTGAAGCTTTCTTT
>TRBV6-5|NA|TRBJ1-1|NA
CASSSGPLNTEAFF
TGTGCCAGCAGTTCGGGTCCCTTGAACACTGAAGCTTTCTTT
>TRBV28|TRBD1|TRBJ2-6|NA
CASSFGTGISGANVLTF
TGTGCCAGCAGTTTCGGGACAGGGATCTCTGGGGCCAACGTCCTGACTTTC
>TRBV4-1|TRBD1|TRBJ2-2|NA
CASSPRGGTGRTGELFF
TGCGCCAGCAGCCCCAGAGGAGGGACAGGGAGAACCGGGGAGCTGTTTTTT
>TRBV5-8|NA|TRBJ1-3|NA
CASSFGGAFAGNTIYF
TGTGCCAGCAGCTTCGGAGGTGCGTTCGCGGGAAACACCATATATTTT
>TRBV5-7|NA|TRBJ2-1|NA
CASSKTPMRREQFF
TGCGCCAGCAGCAAAACCCCTATGCGGCGTGAGCAGTTCTTC
>TRBV11-3|TRBD2|TRBJ2-5|once
CASSLREGRMETQYF
TGTGCCAGCAGCTTAAGGGAGGGACGTATGGAGACCCAGTACTTC
>TRBV9|NA|TRBJ2-1|NA
CASSKQGWGIDEQFF
TGTGCCAGCAGCAAACAGGGATGGGGTATCGATGAGCAGTTCTTC
>TRBV21-1|NA|TRBJ1-6|few
CASSTRDRFDSSYNSPLHF
TGTGCCAGCAGCACCCGGGACAGGTTTGATAGCTCCTATAATTCACCCCTCCACTTT
>TRBV11-2|TRBD2|TRBJ2-3|NA
CASSSSGGSTGDTQYF
TGTGCCAGCAGCTCTAGCGGGGGATCCACGGGCGATACGCAGTATTTT
>TRBV28|NA|TRBJ1-5|NA
CASSPASGFQPQHF
TGTGCCAGCAGTCCCGCGAGCGGGTTTCAGCCCCAGCATTTT
>TRBV18|TRBD2|TRBJ2-1|NA
CASSQTSLNEQFF
TGTGCCAGCTCGCAGACTAGCCTAAATGAGCAGTTCTTC
>TRBV6-1|NA|TRBJ1-2|once
CASSEAPGMGGSYGYTF
TGTGCCAGCAGTGAAGCCCCGGGAATGGGCGGGAGCTATGGCTACACCTTC
>TRBV19|NA|TRBJ2-5|NA
CASSIGGETQYF
TGTGCCAGTAGTATTGGAGGGGAGACCCAGTACTTC
>TRBV5-1|NA|TRBJ2-2|NA
CASNLARDTGELFF
TGCGCCAGCAACTTGGCCCGGGACACCGGGGAGCTGTTTTTT
>TRBV6-5|TRBD1|TRBJ1-2|NA
CASSPPGGPYGYTF
TGTGCCAGCAGCCCGCCAGGGGGCCCCTATGGCTACACCTTC
>TRBV28|TRBD1|TRBJ2-6|few
CASRTGGASGANVLTF
TGTGCCAGCAGAACAGGGGGCGCTTCTGGGGCCAACGTCCTGACTTTC
>TRBV4-1|TRBD2|TRBJ2-1|NA
CASSQGGLAVNNEQFF
TGCGCCAGCAGCCAGGGAGGACTAGCGGTTAACAATGAGCAGTTCTTC
>TRBV27|NA|TRBJ1-4|NA
CASKRVNEKLFF
TGTGCCAGCAAACGCGTTAATGAAAAACTGTTTTTT
>TRBV2|NA|TRBJ1-2|once
CASSEFGASGYTF
TGTGCCAGCAGTGAATTTGGGGCCAGTGGCTACACCTTC
>TRBV6-1|TRBD2|TRBJ2-1|NA
CATGAAGGYNEQFF
TGTGCCACCGGGGCGGCGGGAGGGTACAATGAGCAGTTCTTC
>TRBV19|NA|TRBJ2-3|few
CASSIELPREPLLSDTQYF
TGTGCCAGTAGTATAGAGCTGCCCCGGGAGCCCCTCTTGTCAGATACGCAGTATTTT
>TRBV5-1|NA|TRBJ2-2|NA
CASSLGQESGELFF
TGCGCCAGCAGCTTGGGGCAGGAATCCGGGGAGCTGTTTTTT
>TRBV5-8|NA|TRBJ2-7|NA
CASSNRAYEQYF
TGTGCCAGCAGTAACAGGGCCTACGAGCAGTACTTC
>TRBV28|NA|TRBJ2-1|NA
CASSPLGLGNEQFF
TGTGCCAGCAGTCCTCTGGGTCTAGGCAATGAGCAGTTCTTC
>TRBV4-1|NA|TRBJ1-5|NA
CASSQAEQRNQPQHF
TGCGCCAGCAGCCAAGCGGAACAGCGCAATCAGCCCCAGCATTTT
>TRBV7-8|NA|TRBJ2-7|NA
CASSQGTQSSYEQYF
TGTGCCAGCAGCCAGGGGACCCAGAGCTCCTACGAGCAGTACTTC
>TRBV4-2|TRBD1|TRBJ2-7|NA
CASSQPTGESSYEQYF
TGTGCCAGCAGCCAACCGACAGGGGAAAGCTCCTACGAGCAGTACTTC